This TCR beta chain appears in the sequencing data of a study of post-analysis software for immune sequencing data. Study results and caveats: Among a few TRBV segments more frequent in patients than controls were TRBV5-6, TRBV5-1 and TRBV20-1. In multiple sclerosis, normalized Chao1 diversity was significantly below that of controls. Batch-matched samples strongly co-clustered by F measure.

Libraries were made from TCR beta cDNA, and they carried unique molecular identifiers. Out of 1 to 10 million T cells, 480,000 or so cDNA molecules were generated. TCRdb passed the PCR reads through MiXCR, listing each CDR3 protein once. The data hold around 710,000 distinct CDR3 sequences, with about 43% observed a single time. On this clonotype itself: The antigen is undetermined.

Trimming took 1 base from V and 7 from J, leaving 10 bases between them. This CDR3 is built from 12 residues. From germline, CDR1 is DFQATT and CDR2 SNEGSKA (reference sequence). This sequence originates from a girl under 18 with multiple sclerosis. V usage is TRBV20-1 and J usage is TRBJ1-2; D is possibly TRBD1 (6 bases). The sequenced sample was blood. The CDR3 nucleotides read TGCAGTGCTAGAGTAGGGGGGCTTGGCTACACCTTC. Translating it yields CSARVGGLGYTF.